One sample yielded the 25 T cell receptor beta chains listed below, sequenced in a study of OX40 agonist ivuxolimab in advanced cancers. The data were produced by immunoSEQ multiplex PCR, yet TCRdb's version contains in-frame clones alone and is incomplete. The sample contains tens of thousands of clones, more than 80% of which appear only once. This sample comprised CD4+ or CD8+ T cells sorted from blood, obtained in a trial of the OX40 agonist ivuxolimab. These receptors were obtained from an adult with an advanced solid tumor such as melanoma, head and neck, liver or kidney cancer.

The chain couples TRBV5-6 to TRBJ2-1; 12 bases are a match to TRBD2. CDR3 length: 16 residues. Germline trimming cut 2 bases from V and 11 bases from J; bases unmatched to any gene: 11. Germline-derived CDR1 and CDR2 are SGHDT and YYEEEE. The CDR3, as DNA: TGTGCCAGCAGCTTTCCGGGGGCTAGCGGGAGGGCCAAGCAGTTCTTC. It yields the protein CASSFPGASGRAKQFF.

The J gene is TRBJ1-1, the V gene TRBV28; 7 bases align to TRBD1. The CDR3 has 16 amino acids. The trim removed 3 bases at V and 3 bases at J, leaving 10 bases unmatched. Looked up from germline, CDR1 is MDHEN and CDR2 is SYDVKM. The CDR3 loop is CASSLVRGQADTEAFF. CDR3 DNA: TGTGCCAGCAGTTTGGTTAGGGGGCAGGCCGACACTGAAGCTTTCTTT.

The V gene is TRBV28, the J gene TRBJ1-2, with D perhaps TRBD1 (5 bases). V was trimmed by 4 bases and J by 2 bases, leaving 17 bases between them. CDR1 MDHEN and CDR2 SYDVKM come from the germline V gene. The CDR3 runs 16 residues. CDR3: CASSSPRVGENYGYTF. CDR3 DNA: TGTGCCAGCAGTTCCCCTCGGGTAGGGGAAAACTATGGCTACACCTTC.

The chain joins TRBV19 to TRBJ1-3, with unresolved D. CDR1 LNHDA and CDR2 SQIVND come from the germline V gene (reference sequence). This CDR3 spans 10 amino acids. V gave up 8 bases and J gave up 7 bases, with 6 bases separating them. CDR3 in amino acids: CASERNTIYF. The CDR3 DNA is TGTGCCAGTGAACGGAACACCATATATTTT.

The genes are TRBV6-6 and TRBJ2-7; D unclear. Per the germline V gene, CDR1 is MNHNY and CDR2 is SVGAGI (reference sequence). CDR3 size: 13 residues. V lost 6 bases, J lost 6 bases, and 15 bases lay in between. CDR3 protein: CASSSLVGGEQYV. CDR3 coding DNA: TGTGCCAGCAGCTCCCTCGTAGGTGGCGAGCAGTACGTC.

The chain combines TRBV19 with TRBJ2-4; D is unresolved. This CDR3 has 13 amino acids. Deletions cut 2 bases from V and 0 bases from J, with 2 bases between. Germline values: CDR1 LNHDA, CDR2 SQIVND (reference sequence). The CDR3: CASSIIAKNIQYF. The CDR3 nucleotides are TGTGCCAGTAGTATAATAGCCAAAAACATTCAGTACTTC.

CDR3 in amino acids: CASSLYRGLGTEAFF. The CDR3 DNA reads TGTGCCAGCAGCTTATACAGGGGCCTAGGCACTGAAGCTTTCTTT. This chain uses TRBV7-9 with TRBJ1-1, with TRBD1 matching 7 bases. V was pared by 2 bases and J by 4 bases, with 7 bases of the junction left unmatched. Germline CDR1 reads SEHNR; CDR2 reads FQNEAQ (reference sequence). The CDR3 runs to 15 residues.

V is TRBV7-2 and J is TRBJ1-1; D unclear. Deletions cut 1 base from V and 5 bases from J, with 11 bases between. Germline assignment: CDR1 SGHTA and CDR2 FQGNSA. The CDR3 covers 14 residues. CDR3 sequence (DNA): TGTGCCAGCAGCTTAGATCAGGTACGGACTGAAGCTTTCTTT. It translates to CASSLDQVRTEAFF.

The rearrangement uses TRBV11-1 and TRBJ2-6; 8 bases agree with TRBD1. V lost 4 bases and J lost 0; bases outside the gene matches: 8. CDR1 is SGHAT and CDR2 is FQDESV in the germline V gene (reference sequence). The CDR3 spans 18 residues. The CDR3 sequence: CASSSGQGKYSGANVLTF. CDR3 nucleotides: TGTGCCAGCAGCTCAGGACAGGGCAAATACTCTGGGGCCAACGTCCTGACTTTC.

V usage is TRBV5-1 and J usage is TRBJ2-1; 13 bases are a match to TRBD2. Germline V lookup: CDR1 SGHRS, CDR2 YFSETQ. Trimming cost V 4 bases and J 4 bases; bases outside gene matches: 5. CDR3 length: 16 residues. The CDR3 bases are TGCGCCAGCAGCATCGGGACTAGCGGGGTATACAATGAGCAGTTCTTC. Residues: CASSIGTSGVYNEQFF.

The V call is TRBV28, the J call TRBJ1-1; a possible D gene is TRBD1 (6 bases). Germline values: CDR1 MDHEN, CDR2 SYDVKM. This CDR3 spans 15 amino acids. V lost 7 bases to trimming and J lost 3 bases, with 18 bases between them. The CDR3 sequence: CASKGGGGLYTEAFF. CDR3 nucleotide sequence: TGTGCCAGCAAAGGGGGGGGAGGGTTGTACACTGAAGCTTTCTTT.

The chain joins TRBV30 to TRBJ2-3, with D hard to call. This CDR3 is 14 amino acids long. In germline, CDR1 is GTSNPN, CDR2 SVGIG (reference sequence). Deletions cut 8 bases from V and 2 bases from J, with 17 bases between. The CDR3 sequence is CARAEGSFTDTQYF. The CDR3 region has the DNA TGTGCCCGCGCCGAAGGGTCCTTCACAGATACGCAGTATTTT.

This clone was counted once. The rearrangement joins TRBV5-1 to TRBJ2-1; a weak D match, TRBD2 (6 bases). Trimming pared 0 bases from V and 8 bases from J, leaving 12 bases between. Germline assignment: CDR1 SGHRS and CDR2 YFSETQ. This CDR3 is 14 amino acids long. The CDR3 sequence: CASSLVGGGDEQFF. The CDR3 nucleotides are TGCGCCAGCAGCTTGGTCGGGGGTGGGGATGAGCAGTTCTTC.

The rearrangement uses TRBV6-1 and TRBJ2-1; D perhaps matches TRBD2 (5 bases). Germline V CDR1 and CDR2: MNHNS, SASEGT. Trimming left V 3 bases short and J 3 bases short, with 12 bases between. The CDR3 runs 15 residues. Here the CDR3 DNA reads TGTGCCAGCAGTGAGCAAGCCGGGGTCTACAATGAGCAGTTCTTC. Its protein product is CASSEQAGVYNEQFF.

The chain couples TRBV6-6 to TRBJ1-1; D ambiguous. This CDR3 region has 14 residues. CDR1 and CDR2 (germline): MNHNY, SVGAGI (reference sequence). Trimming stripped 4 bases from V and 5 bases from J, with 14 bases between. CDR3 amino acids: CASSLLGEGTEAFF. The DNA for the CDR3 is TGTGCCAGCAGTTTGCTGGGAGAGGGAACTGAAGCTTTCTTT.

This chain joins TRBV5-1 and TRBJ2-1; 9 bases map to TRBD1. The V gene's germline CDR1 is SGHRS and CDR2 YFSETQ. This CDR3 has 16 amino acids. The trim removed 5 bases at V and 7 bases at J, leaving 13 bases unmatched. The CDR3 here is CASRNDLGQGTNEQFF. Here the CDR3 DNA reads TGCGCCAGCAGAAACGATTTGGGACAGGGTACGAATGAGCAGTTCTTC.

The chain uses TRBV2 and TRBJ2-3; 9 bases are a match to TRBD1. Per germline, CDR1 SNHLY and CDR2 FYNNEI. V shed 4 bases and J 1 base; nucleotides not matched to a gene: 3. The length of the CDR3 is 15 residues. CDR3 in DNA: TGTGCCAGCAGTGGGACAGGGGCGGGCACAGATACGCAGTATTTT. The encoded protein is CASSGTGAGTDTQYF.

This clone was detected a few times. The rearrangement uses TRBV19 and TRBJ2-7; 8 positions match TRBD2. With 6 bases clipped from V and 7 bases from J, the junction kept 26 bases outside the gene matches. The CDR3 has 19 residues. The germline V gene has CDR1 LNHDA and CDR2 SQIVND (reference sequence). The CDR3 here is CASSPFAYGREDKTGEQYF. CDR3 nucleotides: TGTGCCAGTAGCCCTTTCGCCTATGGGCGGGAGGATAAAACGGGGGAGCAGTACTTC.

This clone was counted once. V usage is TRBV9 and J usage is TRBJ2-3; no firm D call. Trimming removed 0 bases from V and 0 bases from J, with 8 bases in between. Germline V gene sequence: CDR1 SGDLS, CDR2 YYNGEE. The CDR3 is 15 amino acids. The CDR3 loop reads CASSVGVTSTDTQYF. In DNA form, the CDR3 reads TGTGCCAGCAGCGTAGGGGTGACCAGCACAGATACGCAGTATTTT.

This clone has just a few counts. V usage is TRBV27 and J usage is TRBJ1-6; a weak D match, TRBD1 (5 bases). The CDR3 is made up of 16 amino acids. The germline V gene encodes CDR1 MNHEY and CDR2 SMNVEV (reference sequence). V lost 7 bases to trimming and J lost 6 bases, with 19 bases between them. The CDR3 nucleotides are TGTGCCAGCACCTCCGGGACCGCCCCCGGTAATTCACCCCTCCACTTT. It translates to CASTSGTAPGNSPLHF.

The chain couples TRBV5-6 to TRBJ2-2, with 7 nucleotides matching TRBD1. CDR3 length equals 15 residues. CDR1 is SGHDT and CDR2 is YYEEEE in the germline V gene. The V gene end was trimmed by 5 bases and the J gene end by 4 bases; junction bases not matched to a gene: 8. CDR3 DNA: TGTGCCAGCAGTCACAGGGGTAGGGGCACCGGGGAGCTGTTTTTT. This gives the protein CASSHRGRGTGELFF.

The rearrangement joins TRBV5-1 to TRBJ2-7; 9 positions match TRBD1. Trimming took 1 base from V and 2 from J; bases not matched to a gene: 19. The length of the CDR3 is 20 residues. The V gene's germline CDR1 is SGHRS and CDR2 YFSETQ. CDR3 sequence (DNA): TGCGCCAGCAGCTTGTCACCCTATCCGGGACAGGGTACCGGAGCCTACGAGCAGTACTTC. It codes for CASSLSPYPGQGTGAYEQYF.

The chain has TRBV10-3 and TRBJ2-2; D gene ambiguous. Trimming left V 2 bases short and J 3 bases short, with 4 bases between. In germline, CDR1 is ENHRY, CDR2 SYGVKD. There are 13 residues in the CDR3. CDR3 sequence: CAISEVDTGELFF. The CDR3 DNA reads as TGTGCCATCAGTGAGGTAGACACCGGGGAGCTGTTTTTT.

The chain employs TRBV30 and TRBJ1-6; no clear D. V lost 1 base, J lost 13 bases, and 8 bases lay in between. CDR3 size: 11 residues. CDR1 and CDR2 (germline): GTSNPN, SVGIG (reference sequence). The CDR3 loop reads CAWSAGAPLHF. The CDR3 nucleotides read TGTGCCTGGAGTGCGGGAGCCCCCCTCCACTTT.

This clone has just one count. The gene calls are TRBV7-2 and TRBJ2-7; D uncertain. V lost 5 bases to trimming and J lost 6 bases, with 26 bases between them. The germline gives CDR1 SGHTA, CDR2 FQGNSA. The CDR3 totals 17 residues. Written as DNA, the CDR3 is TGTGCCAGCAGCCCCTATAGGGTTAGCCCACCGGTGGGCGAGCAGTACTTC. Translating gives CASSPYRVSPPVGEQYF.